This T cell receptor beta chain derives from a study of early T cells in non-severe SARS-CoV-2 infection. Study outcomes and limitations: Private and CD4 specificities were missed by VDJdb matching, skewed to anti-spike CD8.

CDR1 is MGHRA, CDR2 YSYEKL, per germline. V was shortened by 3 bases and J by 2 bases, with 20 bases between the two germline ends. CDR3 size: 17 residues. Ten or more counts support this clonotype. The antigen is not known. Using its own MiXCR run on the 5' RACE reads, TCRdb lists one record per CDR3 protein. The sample records about 30,000 distinct CDR3 sequences, approximately 6% being singletons. The V gene is TRBV4-1, the J gene TRBJ2-7; TRBD2 might be the D (6 bases). The TCR originated in an adult who was a healthcare worker with PCR-confirmed SARS-CoV-2 infection or an uninfected control (not recorded which). Material for sequencing was whole blood. CDR3 sequence reads: CASSQEGLQGVTYEQYF. Written as DNA, the CDR3 is TGCGCCAGCAGCCAGGAGGGATTGCAGGGTGTTACCTACGAGCAGTACTTC.